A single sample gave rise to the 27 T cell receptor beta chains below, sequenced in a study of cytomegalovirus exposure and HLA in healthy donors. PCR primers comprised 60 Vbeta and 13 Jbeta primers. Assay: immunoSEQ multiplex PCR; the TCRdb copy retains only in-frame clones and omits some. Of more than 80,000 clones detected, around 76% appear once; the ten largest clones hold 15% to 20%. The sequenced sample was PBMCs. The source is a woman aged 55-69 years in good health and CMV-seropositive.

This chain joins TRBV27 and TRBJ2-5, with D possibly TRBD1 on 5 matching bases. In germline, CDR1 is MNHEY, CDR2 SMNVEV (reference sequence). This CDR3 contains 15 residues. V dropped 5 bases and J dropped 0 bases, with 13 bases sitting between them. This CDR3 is CASSQLDRYQETQYF. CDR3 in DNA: TGTGCCAGCAGTCAGCTCGACAGATACCAAGAGACCCAGTACTTC.

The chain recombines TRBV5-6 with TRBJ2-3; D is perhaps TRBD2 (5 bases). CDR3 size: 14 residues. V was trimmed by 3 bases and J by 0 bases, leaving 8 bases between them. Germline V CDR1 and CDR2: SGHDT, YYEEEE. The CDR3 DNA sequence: TGTGCCAGCAGCTGGAGCGGTAGCACAGATACGCAGTATTTT. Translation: CASSWSGSTDTQYF.

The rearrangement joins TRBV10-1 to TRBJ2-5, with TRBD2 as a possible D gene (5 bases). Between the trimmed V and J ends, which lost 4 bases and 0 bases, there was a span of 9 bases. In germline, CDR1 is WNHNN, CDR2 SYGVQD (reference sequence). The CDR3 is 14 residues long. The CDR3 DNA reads TGCGCCAGCAGTGGTGGAGGACACCAAGAGACCCAGTACTTC. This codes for CASSGGGHQETQYF.

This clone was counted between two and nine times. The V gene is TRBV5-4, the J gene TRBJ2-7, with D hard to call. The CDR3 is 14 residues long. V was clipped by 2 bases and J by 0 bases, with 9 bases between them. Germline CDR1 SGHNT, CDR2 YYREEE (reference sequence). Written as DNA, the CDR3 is TGTGCCAGCAGCTTTAAGCTCGGCTCCTACGAGCAGTACTTC. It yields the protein CASSFKLGSYEQYF.

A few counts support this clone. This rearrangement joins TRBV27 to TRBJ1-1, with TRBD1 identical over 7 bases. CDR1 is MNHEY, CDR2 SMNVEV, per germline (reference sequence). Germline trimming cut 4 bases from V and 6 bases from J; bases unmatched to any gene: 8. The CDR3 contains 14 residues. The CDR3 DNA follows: TGTGCCAGCAGTTCACCCATGACAGGGTCTGAAGCTTTCTTT. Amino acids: CASSSPMTGSEAFF.

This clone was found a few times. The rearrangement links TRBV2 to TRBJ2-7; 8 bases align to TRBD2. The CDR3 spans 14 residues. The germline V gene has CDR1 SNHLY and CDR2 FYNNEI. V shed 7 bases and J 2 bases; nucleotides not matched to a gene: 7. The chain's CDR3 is CASTLGTRTYEQYF. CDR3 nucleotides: TGTGCCAGCACCCTCGGGACTAGAACCTACGAGCAGTACTTC.

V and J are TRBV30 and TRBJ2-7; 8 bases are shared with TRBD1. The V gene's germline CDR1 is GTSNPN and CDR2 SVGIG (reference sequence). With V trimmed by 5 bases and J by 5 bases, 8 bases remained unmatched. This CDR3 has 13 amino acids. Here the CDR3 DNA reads TGTGCCTGGGGACAGGGAAGGATAGACGAGCAGTACTTC. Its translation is CAWGQGRIDEQYF.

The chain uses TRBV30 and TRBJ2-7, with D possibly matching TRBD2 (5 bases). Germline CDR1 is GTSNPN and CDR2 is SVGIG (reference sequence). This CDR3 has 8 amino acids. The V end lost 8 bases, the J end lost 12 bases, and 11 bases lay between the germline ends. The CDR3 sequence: CALRGWYF. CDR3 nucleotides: TGTGCCCTCCGGGGTTGGTACTTC.

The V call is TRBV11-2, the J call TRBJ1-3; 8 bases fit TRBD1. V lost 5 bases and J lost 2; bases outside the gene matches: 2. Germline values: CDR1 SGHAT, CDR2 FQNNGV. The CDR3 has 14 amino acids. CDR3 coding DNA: TGTGCCAGCAGCCAGGACAGGGCTGGAAACACCATATATTTT. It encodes CASSQDRAGNTIYF. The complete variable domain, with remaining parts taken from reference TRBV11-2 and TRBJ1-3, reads EAGVAQSPRYKIIEKRQSVAFWCNPISGHATLYWYQQILGQGPKLLIQFQNNGVVDDSQLPKDRFSAERLKGVDSTLKIQPAKLEDSAVYLCASSQDRAGNTIYFGEGSWLTVV.

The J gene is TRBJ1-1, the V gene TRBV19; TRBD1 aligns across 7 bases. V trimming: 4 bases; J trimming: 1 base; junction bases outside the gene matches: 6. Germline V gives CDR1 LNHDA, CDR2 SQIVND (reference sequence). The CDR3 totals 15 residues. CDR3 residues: CASSSSRDRNTEAFF. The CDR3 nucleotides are TGTGCCAGTAGTAGTTCCCGGGACAGGAACACTGAAGCTTTCTTT.

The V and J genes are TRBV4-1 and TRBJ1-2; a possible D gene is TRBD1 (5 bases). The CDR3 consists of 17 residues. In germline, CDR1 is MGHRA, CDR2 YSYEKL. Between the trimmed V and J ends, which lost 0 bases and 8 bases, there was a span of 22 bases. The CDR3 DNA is TGCGCCAGCAGCCAAGATCCCCTGCGCGCGGGACTAAGAGGCTACACCTTC. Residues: CASSQDPLRAGLRGYTF.

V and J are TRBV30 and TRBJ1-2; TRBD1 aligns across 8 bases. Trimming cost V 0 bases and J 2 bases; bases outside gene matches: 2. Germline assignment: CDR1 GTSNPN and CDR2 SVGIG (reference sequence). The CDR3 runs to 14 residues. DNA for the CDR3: TGTGCCTGGAGTGTCAGGGGGCCGAACTATGGCTACACCTTC. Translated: CAWSVRGPNYGYTF.

The CDR3 sequence is CASSATGTSGRNEQFF. CDR3 nucleotide sequence: TGTGCCAGCTCCGCAACCGGGACTAGCGGGAGAAATGAGCAGTTCTTC. V usage is TRBV18 and J usage is TRBJ2-1; 14 bases align to TRBD2. Trimming cost V 6 bases and J 7 bases; bases outside gene matches: 8. Per germline, CDR1 KGHSH and CDR2 LQKENI. The CDR3 runs to 16 residues.

This chain's CDR3 is CASSQTPGSEQYF. CDR3 DNA: TGTGCCAGCAGCCAGACACCGGGGAGCGAGCAGTACTTC. The chain recombines TRBV11-3 with TRBJ2-7; possible D gene TRBD2, 5 bases. Germline V CDR1 and CDR2: SGHNT, YENEEA. This CDR3 is built from 13 residues. Trimming took 5 bases from V and 6 from J, leaving 14 bases between them.

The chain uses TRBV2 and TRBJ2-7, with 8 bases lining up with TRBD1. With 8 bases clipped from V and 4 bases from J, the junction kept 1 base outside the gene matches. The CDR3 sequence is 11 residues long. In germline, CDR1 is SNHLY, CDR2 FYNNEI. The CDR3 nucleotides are TGTGCCAGCCGGACAGGGTACGAGCAGTACTTC. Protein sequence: CASRTGYEQYF.

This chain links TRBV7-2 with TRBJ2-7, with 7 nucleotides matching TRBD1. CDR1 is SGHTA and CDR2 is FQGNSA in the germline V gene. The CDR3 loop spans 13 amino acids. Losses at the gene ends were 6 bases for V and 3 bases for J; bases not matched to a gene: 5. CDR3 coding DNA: TGTGCCAGCAGACAGGGGCGACTCTACGAGCAGTACTTC. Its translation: CASRQGRLYEQYF.

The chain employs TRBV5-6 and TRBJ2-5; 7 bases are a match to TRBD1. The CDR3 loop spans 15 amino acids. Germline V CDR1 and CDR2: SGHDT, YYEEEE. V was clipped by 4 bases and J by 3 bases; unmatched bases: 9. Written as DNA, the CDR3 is TGTGCCAGCAGCAGAACTTTCGGACAGGAAGAGACCCAGTACTTC. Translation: CASSRTFGQEETQYF.

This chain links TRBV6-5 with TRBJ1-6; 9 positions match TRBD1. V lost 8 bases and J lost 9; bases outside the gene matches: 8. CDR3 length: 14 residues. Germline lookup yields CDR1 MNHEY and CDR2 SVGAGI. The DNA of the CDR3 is TGTGCCAGCCGCGGACAGGGGTTAGTTTCACCCCTCCACTTT. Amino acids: CASRGQGLVSPLHF.

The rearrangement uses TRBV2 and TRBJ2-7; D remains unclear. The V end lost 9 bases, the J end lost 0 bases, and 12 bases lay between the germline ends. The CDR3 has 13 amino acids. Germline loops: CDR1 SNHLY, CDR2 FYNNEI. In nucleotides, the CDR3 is TGTGCCAGTCAACAGCACAGCTCCTACGAGCAGTACTTC. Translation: CASQQHSSYEQYF.

For the CDR3, the DNA is TGCGCCAGCAGCTTGGCGTCAGAAACCTACGAGCAGTACTTC. Encoded protein: CASSLASETYEQYF. The rearrangement uses TRBV5-1 and TRBJ2-7, with no clear D. V shed 0 bases and J shed 2 bases, with 9 bases lying between them. The germline CDR1 and CDR2 sequences are SGHRS and YFSETQ. The CDR3 totals 14 residues.

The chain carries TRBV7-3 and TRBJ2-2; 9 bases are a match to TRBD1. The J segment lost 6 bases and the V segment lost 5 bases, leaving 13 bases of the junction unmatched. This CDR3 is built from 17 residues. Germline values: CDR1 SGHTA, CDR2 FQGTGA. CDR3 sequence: CASSKMSGQGRAGELFF. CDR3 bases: TGTGCCAGCAGCAAAATGTCGGGACAGGGAAGAGCCGGGGAGCTGTTTTTT.

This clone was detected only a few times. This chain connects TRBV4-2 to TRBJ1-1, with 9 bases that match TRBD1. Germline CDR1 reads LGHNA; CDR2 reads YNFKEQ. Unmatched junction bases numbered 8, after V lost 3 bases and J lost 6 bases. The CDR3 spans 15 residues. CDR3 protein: CASSQVLQGAAEAFF. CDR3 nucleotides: TGTGCCAGCAGCCAGGTATTACAGGGGGCCGCTGAAGCTTTCTTT.

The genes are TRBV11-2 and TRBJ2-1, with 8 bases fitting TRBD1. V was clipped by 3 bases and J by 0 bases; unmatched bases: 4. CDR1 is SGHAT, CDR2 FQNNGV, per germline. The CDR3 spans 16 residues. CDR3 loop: CASSFPTGASYNEQFF. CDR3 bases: TGTGCCAGCAGCTTCCCGACAGGGGCCTCCTACAATGAGCAGTTCTTC.

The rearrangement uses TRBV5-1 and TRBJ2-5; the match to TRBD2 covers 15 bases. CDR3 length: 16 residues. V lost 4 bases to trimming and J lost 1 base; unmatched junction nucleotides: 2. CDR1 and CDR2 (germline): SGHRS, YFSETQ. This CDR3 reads CASSTGLAGGQETQYF. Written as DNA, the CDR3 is TGCGCCAGCAGCACGGGACTAGCGGGAGGCCAAGAGACCCAGTACTTC.

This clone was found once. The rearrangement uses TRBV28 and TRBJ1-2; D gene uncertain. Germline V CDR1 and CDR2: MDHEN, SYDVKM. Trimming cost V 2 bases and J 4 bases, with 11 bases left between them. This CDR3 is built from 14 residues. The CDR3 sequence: CASSLLEGGYGYTF. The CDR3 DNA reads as TGTGCCAGCAGTTTACTGGAGGGCGGCTATGGCTACACCTTC.

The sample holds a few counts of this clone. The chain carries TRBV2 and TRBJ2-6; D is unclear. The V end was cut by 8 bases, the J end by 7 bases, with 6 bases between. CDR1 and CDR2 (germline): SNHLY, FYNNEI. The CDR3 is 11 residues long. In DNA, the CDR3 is TGTGCCAGCCTTTCCGCCAACGTCCTGACTTTC. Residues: CASLSANVLTF.

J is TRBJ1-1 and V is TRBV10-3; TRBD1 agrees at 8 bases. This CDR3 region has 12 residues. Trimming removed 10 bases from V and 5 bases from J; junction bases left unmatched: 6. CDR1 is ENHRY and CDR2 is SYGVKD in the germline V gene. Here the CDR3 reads CASQGARTEAFF. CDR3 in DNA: TGTGCCAGCCAGGGGGCACGGACTGAAGCTTTCTTT.